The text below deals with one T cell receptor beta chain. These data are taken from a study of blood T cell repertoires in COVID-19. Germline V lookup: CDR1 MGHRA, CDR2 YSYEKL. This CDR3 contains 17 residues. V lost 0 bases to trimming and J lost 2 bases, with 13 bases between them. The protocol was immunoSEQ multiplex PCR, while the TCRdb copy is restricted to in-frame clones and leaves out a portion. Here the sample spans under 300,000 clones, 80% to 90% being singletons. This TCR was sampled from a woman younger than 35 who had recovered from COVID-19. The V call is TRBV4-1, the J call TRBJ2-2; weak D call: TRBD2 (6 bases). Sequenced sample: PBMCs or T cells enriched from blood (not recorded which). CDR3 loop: CASSQEGAGLNTGELFF. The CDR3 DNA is TGCGCCAGCAGCCAAGAGGGCGCGGGGTTAAACACCGGGGAGCTGTTTTTT.